A selection of T cell receptor beta chains follows, all from one sample in a study of graft-versus-host responses after intestinal transplantation. The assay was immunoSEQ multiplex PCR, and TCRdb's table has in-frame clones only and misses some. The data contain about 10,000 clones, roughly 76% of them seen just once; the ten biggest clones take up 10%. The sample here was ileum tissue, taken 23 days after intestinal transplant. These receptors were collected from a human patient who received an intestinal transplant, so some T cells may come from the graft donor. CDR3s include the opening cysteine and the closing phenylalanine or tryptophan. D genes are given only for firm matches. The listing skips clone size in some rows; elsewhere it reads once, few, many or a size class.

TRBJ1-1	.	.	TRBV19	CASSIRMGNTEAFF	TGTGCCAGTAGTATTCGGATGGGGAACACTGAAGCTTTCTTT
TRBJ2-2	TRBD1	.	TRBV11-2	CASSLDLWTGETGELFF	TGTGCCAGCAGCTTAGACCTTTGGACAGGGGAAACCGGGGAGCTGTTTTTT
TRBJ2-3	TRBD2	.	TRBV7-3	CASSPFPGGTQYF	TGTGCCAGCAGCCCTTTTCCGGGGGGTACGCAGTATTTT
TRBJ2-7	TRBD2	.	TRBV4-3	CASSQGTSGSSYEQYF	TGCGCCAGCAGCCAAGGGACTAGCGGGAGCTCCTACGAGCAGTACTTC
TRBJ2-1	.	.	TRBV9	CASSLAGERNEQFF	TGTGCCAGCAGCCTAGCCGGGGAACGCAATGAGCAGTTCTTC
TRBJ2-7	.	.	TRBV4-1	CASSQGYTAYEQYF	TGCGCCAGCAGCCAAGGGTACACCGCCTACGAGCAGTACTTC
TRBJ1-4	.	.	TRBV4-3	CASSRGGKKLFF	TGCGCCAGCAGCCGGGGGGGGAAAAAACTGTTTTTT
TRBJ2-7	.	.	TRBV7-9	CASSLFPSPDSTYEQYF	TGTGCCAGCAGCTTATTCCCCTCTCCGGACAGTACCTACGAGCAGTACTTC
TRBJ1-1	.	few	TRBV7-4	CASSLGGVNTEAFF	TGTGCCAGCAGCTTGGGCGGAGTGAACACTGAAGCTTTCTTT
TRBJ2-6	TRBD1	.	TRBV5-1	CASSLYEPGQGAAGANVLTF	TGCGCCAGCAGCTTATATGAACCGGGACAGGGGGCAGCTGGGGCCAACGTCCTGACTTTC
TRBJ2-4	.	.	TRBV2	CASTLGSLAKNIQYF	TGTGCCAGCACCTTGGGTTCTCTAGCCAAAAACATTCAGTACTTC
TRBJ2-7	.	few	TRBV7-3	CASSLGKYEQYF	TGTGCCAGCAGCTTAGGTAAATACGAGCAGTACTTC
TRBJ1-2	.	.	TRBV19	CASSSGTPRAYGYTF	TGTGCCAGTAGCTCCGGGACTCCAAGGGCATATGGCTACACCTTC
TRBJ1-2	TRBD1	.	TRBV5-1	CASSLVDREGYTF	TGCGCCAGCAGCTTGGTCGACAGGGAGGGCTACACCTTC
TRBJ1-2	TRBD1	.	TRBV28	CASSSDRDRDYGYTF	TGTGCCAGCAGTTCCGACCGGGACAGGGACTATGGCTACACCTTC
TRBJ1-2	.	.	TRBV23-1	CAPLEIETRQRPPYGYTF	TGCGCCCCCCTCGAGATAGAGACAAGACAAAGGCCCCCCTATGGCTACACCTTC
TRBJ2-7	.	.	TRBV4-1	CASGVLVGLVHEQYF	TGCGCCAGCGGGGTTTTAGTGGGATTGGTTCACGAGCAGTACTTC